This entry concerns a single T cell receptor (beta chain). J gave up 7 bases and V 6 bases, and 11 bases lay outside the gene matches. The germline gives CDR1 MDHEN, CDR2 SYDVKM. The CDR3 totals 15 residues. This record comes from a study of blood T cell repertoires in COVID-19. In the study overall: Acute and convalescent COVID-19 specimens originated in the United States, Italy and Spain.

Method: immunoSEQ multiplex PCR; TCRdb's copy keeps in-frame clones and lacks some. The table shows over 150,000 clones, with roughly 84% occurring only once. Cohort placement rested on clinical history that participants reported themselves. The chain employs TRBV28 and TRBJ1-5; 8 nucleotides line up with TRBD1. The sequence was collected from a woman under 40 who had recovered from COVID-19. Sequencing was done on a sample of PBMCs or T cells enriched from blood (not recorded which). CDR3 loop: CASRKPQGAWQPQHF. CDR3 nucleotide sequence: TGTGCCAGCAGGAAACCCCAGGGGGCCTGGCAGCCCCAGCATTTT.